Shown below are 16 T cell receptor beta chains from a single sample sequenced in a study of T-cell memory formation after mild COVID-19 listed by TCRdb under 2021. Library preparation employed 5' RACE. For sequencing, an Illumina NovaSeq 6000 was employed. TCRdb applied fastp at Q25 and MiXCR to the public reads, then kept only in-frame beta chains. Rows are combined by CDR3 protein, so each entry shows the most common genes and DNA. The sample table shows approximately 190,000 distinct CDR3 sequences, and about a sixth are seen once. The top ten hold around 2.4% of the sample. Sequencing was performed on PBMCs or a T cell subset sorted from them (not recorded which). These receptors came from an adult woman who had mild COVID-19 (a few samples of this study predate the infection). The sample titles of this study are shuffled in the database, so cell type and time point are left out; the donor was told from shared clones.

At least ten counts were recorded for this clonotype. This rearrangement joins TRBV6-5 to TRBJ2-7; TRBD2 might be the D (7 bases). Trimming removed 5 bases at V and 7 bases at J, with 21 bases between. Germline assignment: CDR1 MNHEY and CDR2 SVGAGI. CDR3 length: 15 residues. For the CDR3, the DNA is TGTGCCAGCAGTCAACAGGGAATCCTCGGGAGGGAGCAGTACTTC. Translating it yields CASSQQGILGREQYF.

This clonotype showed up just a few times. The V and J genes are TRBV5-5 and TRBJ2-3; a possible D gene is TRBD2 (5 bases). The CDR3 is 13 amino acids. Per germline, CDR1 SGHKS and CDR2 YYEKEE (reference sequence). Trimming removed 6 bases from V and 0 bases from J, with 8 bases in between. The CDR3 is CASNPGSTDTQYF. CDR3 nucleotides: TGTGCCAGCAATCCGGGGAGCACAGATACGCAGTATTTT.

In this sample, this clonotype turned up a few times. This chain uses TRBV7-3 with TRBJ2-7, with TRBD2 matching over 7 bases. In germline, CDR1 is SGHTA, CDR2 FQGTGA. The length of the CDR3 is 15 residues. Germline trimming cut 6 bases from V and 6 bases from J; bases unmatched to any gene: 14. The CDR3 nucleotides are TGTGCCAGCAGGCCGGGGGGACCCGGGCTGGGCGAGCAGTACTTC. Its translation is CASRPGGPGLGEQYF.

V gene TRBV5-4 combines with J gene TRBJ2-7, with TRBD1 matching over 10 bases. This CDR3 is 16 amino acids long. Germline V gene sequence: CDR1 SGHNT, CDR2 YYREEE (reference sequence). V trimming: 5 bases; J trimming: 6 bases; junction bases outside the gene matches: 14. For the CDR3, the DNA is TGTGCCAGCAGTAACCAACTGACAGGGGGCGGGAGCGAGCAGTACTTC. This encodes CASSNQLTGGGSEQYF.

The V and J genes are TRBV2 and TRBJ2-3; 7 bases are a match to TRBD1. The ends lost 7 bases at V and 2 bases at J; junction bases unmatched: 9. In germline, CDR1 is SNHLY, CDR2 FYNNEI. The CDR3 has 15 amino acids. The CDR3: CASILKGAFTDTQYF. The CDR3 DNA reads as TGTGCCAGCATCTTGAAGGGGGCATTCACAGATACGCAGTATTTT.

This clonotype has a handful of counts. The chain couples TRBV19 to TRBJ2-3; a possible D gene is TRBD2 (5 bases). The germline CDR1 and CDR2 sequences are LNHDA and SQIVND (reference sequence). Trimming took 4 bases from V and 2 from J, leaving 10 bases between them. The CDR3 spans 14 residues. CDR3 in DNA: TGTGCCAGTAGTAGAGAGCGGAACACAGATACGCAGTATTTT. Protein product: CASSRERNTDTQYF.

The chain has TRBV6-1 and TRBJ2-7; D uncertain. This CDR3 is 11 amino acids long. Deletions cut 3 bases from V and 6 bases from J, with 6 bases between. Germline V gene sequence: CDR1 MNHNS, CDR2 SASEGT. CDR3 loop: CASSDIGEQYF. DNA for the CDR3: TGTGCCAGCAGTGACATAGGCGAGCAGTACTTC.

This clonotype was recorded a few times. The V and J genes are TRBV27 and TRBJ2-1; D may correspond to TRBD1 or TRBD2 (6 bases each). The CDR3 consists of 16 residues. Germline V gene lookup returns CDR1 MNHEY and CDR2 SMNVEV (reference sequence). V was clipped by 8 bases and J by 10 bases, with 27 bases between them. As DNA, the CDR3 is TGTGCCAGCCGGGCGGGGACAATTGTTCCACAATCGGAGCAGTTCTTC. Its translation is CASRAGTIVPQSEQFF.

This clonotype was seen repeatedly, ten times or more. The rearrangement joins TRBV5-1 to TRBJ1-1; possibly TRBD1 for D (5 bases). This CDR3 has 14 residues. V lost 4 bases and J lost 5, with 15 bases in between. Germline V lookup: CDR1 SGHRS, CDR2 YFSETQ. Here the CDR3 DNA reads TGCGCCAGCAGCCCGCTTGGCGGGGGGACTGAAGCTTTCTTT. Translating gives CASSPLGGGTEAFF.

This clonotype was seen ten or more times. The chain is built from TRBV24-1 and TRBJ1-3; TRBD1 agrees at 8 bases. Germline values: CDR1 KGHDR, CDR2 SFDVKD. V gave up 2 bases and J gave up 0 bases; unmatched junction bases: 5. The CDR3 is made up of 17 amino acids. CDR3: CATSDSRTGISGNTIYF. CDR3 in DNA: TGTGCCACCAGTGATTCACGGACAGGGATCTCTGGAAACACCATATATTTT.

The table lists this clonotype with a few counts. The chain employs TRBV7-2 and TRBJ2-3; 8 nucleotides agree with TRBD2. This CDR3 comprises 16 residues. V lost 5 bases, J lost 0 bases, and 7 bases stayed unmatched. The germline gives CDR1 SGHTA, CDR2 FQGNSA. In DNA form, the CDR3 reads TGTGCCAGCAGCCAGACACTAGCGGCTAGCACAGATACGCAGTATTTT. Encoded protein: CASSQTLAASTDTQYF.

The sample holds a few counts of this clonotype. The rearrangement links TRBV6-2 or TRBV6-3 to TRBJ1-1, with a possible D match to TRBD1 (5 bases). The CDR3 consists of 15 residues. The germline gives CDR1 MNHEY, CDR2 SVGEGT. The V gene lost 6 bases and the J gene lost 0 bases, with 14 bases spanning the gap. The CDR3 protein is CASRGPDKMNTEAFF. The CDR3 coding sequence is TGTGCCAGCAGGGGACCTGACAAGATGAACACTGAAGCTTTCTTT.

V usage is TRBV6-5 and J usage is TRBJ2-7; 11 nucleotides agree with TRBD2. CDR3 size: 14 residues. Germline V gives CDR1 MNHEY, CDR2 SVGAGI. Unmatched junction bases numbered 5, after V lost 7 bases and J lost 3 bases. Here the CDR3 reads CASTQTSGSYEQYF. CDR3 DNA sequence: TGTGCCAGCACTCAAACTAGCGGGAGCTACGAGCAGTACTTC.

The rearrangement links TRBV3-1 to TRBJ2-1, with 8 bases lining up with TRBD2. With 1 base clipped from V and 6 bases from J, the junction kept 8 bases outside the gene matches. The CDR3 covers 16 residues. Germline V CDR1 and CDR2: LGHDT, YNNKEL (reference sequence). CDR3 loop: CASSQGPGGPFNEQFF. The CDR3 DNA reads TGTGCCAGCAGCCAAGGTCCGGGGGGGCCTTTCAATGAGCAGTTCTTC.

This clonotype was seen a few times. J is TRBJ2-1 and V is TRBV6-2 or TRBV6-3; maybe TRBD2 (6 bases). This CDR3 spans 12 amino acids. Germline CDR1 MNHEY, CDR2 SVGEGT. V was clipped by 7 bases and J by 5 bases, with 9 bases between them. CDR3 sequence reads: CASNRLDNEQFF. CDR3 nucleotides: TGTGCCAGCAACCGACTAGACAATGAGCAGTTCTTC.

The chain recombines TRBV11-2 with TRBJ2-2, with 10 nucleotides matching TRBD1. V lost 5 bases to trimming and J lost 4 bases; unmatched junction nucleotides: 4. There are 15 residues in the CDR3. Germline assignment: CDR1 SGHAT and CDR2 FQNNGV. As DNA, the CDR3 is TGTGCCAGCAGCCCATGGACAGGGGGCACCGGGGAGCTGTTTTTT. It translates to CASSPWTGGTGELFF.